Sequencing of this TCR beta chain was carried out in a study of shared clonotypes between healthy human individuals. General study points: Naive subsets generally exceeded memory subsets in estimated richness. A reduction in generation probabilities was seen for non-shared clonotypes relative to those shared by all four donors.

Details on this clone: Its antigen is unknown.

Naive CD8 populations comprised CD45RO-negative cells positively selected for CCR7, excluding terminally differentiated effector memory CD45RA+ cells. Healthy HIV-negative adults with no recent acute infections or vaccinations were recruited as donors. Nashville, Tennessee was home to all donors, each a Caucasian adult. Clones were sequenced by immunoSEQ multiplex PCR, and TCRdb holds only the in-frame ones, with some missing. The repertoire holds some 600,000 clones, with approximately 96% as singletons. The sequenced material came from naive CD8+ T cells sorted from blood. This receptor was taken from a woman between 25 and 40 years old in good health.

CDR3: CASSVRDHVEQFF. The DNA for the CDR3 is TGTGCCAGCAGCGTCCGGGACCACGTTGAGCAGTTCTTC. The rearrangement links TRBV5-5 to TRBJ2-1; either TRBD1 or TRBD2 may fit D (5 bases each). The V gene's germline CDR1 is SGHKS and CDR2 YYEKEE (reference sequence). V lost 4 bases to trimming and J lost 9 bases, with 14 bases between them. The CDR3 is 13 amino acids.